This TCR beta chain was documented in a study of T-cell memory formation after mild COVID-19. 5'RACE, which relied on constant-segment primers, yielded TCR alpha and TCR beta cDNA libraries carrying sample barcodes and UMIs. TCRdb re-called the 5' RACE reads with MiXCR, one entry per CDR3 protein. The sample holds under 250,000 distinct CDR3 sequences; less than 20% are singletons and the top ten take about 2%. The V end lost 4 bases, the J end lost 6 bases, and 19 bases lay between the germline ends. CDR1 is SGDLS, CDR2 YYNGEE, per germline. The CDR3 contains 15 residues. This TCR derives from an adult woman who had mild COVID-19 (a few samples of this study predate the infection). Cell type and time point are not known. Material for sequencing was PBMCs or a T cell subset sorted from them (not recorded which). The rearrangement joins TRBV9 to TRBJ1-2; D not certain. CDR3 nucleotides: TGTGCCAGCAGCCCCCAGGCCACAAATTTAGATGGCTACACCTTC. Amino acid sequence: CASSPQATNLDGYTF.